This T cell receptor (beta chain) stems from a study of cytomegalovirus exposure and HLA in healthy donors. Overall study context: From donors who were HLA-typed, an early data release held 65 million to 85 million unique TCRs. General observations from the study: Most TCRs appeared rarely, but some public TCRs recurred in many donors. Earlier findings revealed that most TCR beta V segments proved productive either about 90% or about 30% of the time. Clonal expansion was found to be greater in HLA-associated TCR beta chains than in equally common others in a later analysis.

V shed 6 bases, J shed 2 bases, and the junction held 13 bases outside the gene matches. The CDR3 has 16 residues. The germline V gene encodes CDR1 PRHDT and CDR2 FYEKMQ (reference sequence). The PCR employed 60 Vbeta primers together with 13 Jbeta primers. TCRdb keeps only in-frame clones here, not all; method: immunoSEQ multiplex PCR. This sample carries 110,000 to 150,000 clones, roughly 10% of them seen once, and the ten largest clones take less than 2%. In regard to this clone: The antigen remains undetermined.

The source material was PBMCs. The origin of this receptor is a male donor in good health and CMV-seronegative. The V call is TRBV13, the J call TRBJ2-7; 7 positions match TRBD2. The CDR3 DNA is TGTGCCAGCAGATCCGCTTTTGGCGGGAGAGCCTACGAGCAGTACTTC. It codes for CASRSAFGGRAYEQYF.